These T cell receptor beta chains were read from a single sample in a study of cytomegalovirus exposure and HLA in healthy donors. Produced via immunoSEQ multiplex PCR; TCRdb's table is partial and in-frame only. The data show about 280,000 clones, over 75% seen once. The specimen was PBMCs. The receptors derive from a young woman in good health and CMV-seronegative. The conserved cysteine and the conserved F or W are not part of the CDR3 here. Fields, in order: V gene, J gene, CDR3 protein.

TRBV11-3	TRBJ2-7	ASSLGPLYEQY
TRBV2	TRBJ1-5	ASSEASGVVQPQH
TRBV20-1	TRBJ1-3	SVQAGNTIY
TRBV6-1	TRBJ2-1	ASSGLRREVTNEQF
TRBV4-1	TRBJ2-7	ASSQVRNLAGIYEQY
TRBV6-1	TRBJ1-5	ASREGGTASYSNQPQH
TRBV7-9	TRBJ1-5	ASSLSRTENQPQH
TRBV7-2	TRBJ2-7	ASSPDRVTYEQY
TRBV15	TRBJ2-3	ATSRDPGTDTQY
TRBV2	TRBJ2-4	ASSEWGRAKNIQY
TRBV9	TRBJ1-2	ASSVSTGDLGYGYT
TRBV9	TRBJ1-2	ASSGGANLNEDGYT
TRBV5-1	TRBJ2-7	ASSLGGQGRLYEQY
TRBV2	TRBJ2-3	ASRGLAGGTDTQY
TRBV6-1	TRBJ1-5	ASSSQHINQPQH
TRBV28	TRBJ1-4	ASSLETGIGEKLF
TRBV9	TRBJ2-2	ASSRSGSDGELF
TRBV27	TRBJ1-2	ASRSGTATSEGYGYT
TRBV7-9	TRBJ1-1	AVSGGTRNTEAF
TRBV30	TRBJ2-1	AWSPRRLAVNNEQF
TRBV9	TRBJ1-1	ASSVGSGTEAF
TRBV28	TRBJ2-3	ASRVGDRDTDTQY
TRBV6-5	TRBJ2-1	ASSPAPHEQF
TRBV19	TRBJ2-7	ASSPKDRGGYEQY
TRBV5-4	TRBJ2-1	ASSPKTGVGNEQF
TRBV28	TRBJ1-1	ASSFVTGTEAF
TRBV13	TRBJ2-3	ASSFLAPDTQY
TRBV29-1	TRBJ1-2	SARGGGYGYT
TRBV2	TRBJ2-7	ASSLELAGISSYEQY
TRBV15	TRBJ2-2	ATSDRDRGIGELF
TRBV30	TRBJ1-5	AWSPTLGGQPQH
TRBV9	TRBJ2-1	ASSPRTSGTGYDEQF
TRBV28	TRBJ1-1	ASSLTPEQGTEAF
TRBV6-5	TRBJ2-7	ASSYQGLAYEQY
TRBV6-6	TRBJ1-3	ASSPLTGSSGNTIY
TRBV5-1	TRBJ2-6	ASSLITGTPGANVLT
TRBV27	TRBJ2-7	ASSIGGKHSRREQY
TRBV9	TRBJ2-2	ASSVATSGDTGELF
TRBV18	TRBJ1-4	ASSPNRPSREEKLF
TRBV28	TRBJ1-1	ASSPPPSGTEAF
TRBV11-2	TRBJ2-7	ASSSRTGDVWEQY
TRBV7-8	TRBJ2-7	ASSSGPGGRTYEQY
TRBV7-6	TRBJ2-7	ASSDLAGGRYEQY
TRBV28	TRBJ2-2	ASSFFRGNTGELF
TRBV10-3	TRBJ1-2	AISHPTGNYGYT
TRBV28	TRBJ2-7	ASSSSVGGSSVYEQY